Sequencing of this TCR beta chain was carried out in a study of molecular identifiers for immune sequencing clone quantification. The sample holds many counts of this clonotype. TCRdb processed the PCR reads anew with MiXCR; each CDR3 protein has one entry. The sample contains 60,000 to 80,000 distinct CDR3 sequences, around 20% of which appear only once. The sequence came from a human donor in good health. Some libraries in this study had Jurkat cell RNA spiked in. Sequences were obtained from naive CD8+ T cells from blood, with Jurkat cell RNA spiked in. Described subset: FACS-sorted CD8+CD4-CCR7+CD45RA+ naive T cells.

CDR3 DNA: TGTGCCACCAGTGATTACACAGACAATGAGCAGTTCTTC. This encodes CATSDYTDNEQFF. The rearrangement joins TRBV24-1 to TRBJ2-1; D call uncertain. V gave up 2 bases and J gave up 5 bases, with 6 bases separating them. CDR1 is KGHDR and CDR2 is SFDVKD in the germline V gene. CDR3 length: 13 residues.